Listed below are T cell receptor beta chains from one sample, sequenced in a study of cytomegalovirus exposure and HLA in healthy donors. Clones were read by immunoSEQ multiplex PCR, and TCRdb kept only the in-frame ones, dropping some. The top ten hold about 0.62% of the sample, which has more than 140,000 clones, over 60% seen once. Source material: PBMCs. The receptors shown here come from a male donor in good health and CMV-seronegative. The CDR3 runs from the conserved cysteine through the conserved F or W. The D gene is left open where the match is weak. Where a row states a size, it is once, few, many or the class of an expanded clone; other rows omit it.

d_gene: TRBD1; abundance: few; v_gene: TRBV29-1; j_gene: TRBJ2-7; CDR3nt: TGCAGCGTTCGACAGGGAGCCTACGAGCAGTACTTC; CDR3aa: CSVRQGAYEQYF
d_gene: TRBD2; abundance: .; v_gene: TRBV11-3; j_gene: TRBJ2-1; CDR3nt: TGTGCCAGCAGCTTGGGGGTAGCGCTAGCGGGGGAGGATGAGCAGTTCTTC; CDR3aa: CASSLGVALAGEDEQFF
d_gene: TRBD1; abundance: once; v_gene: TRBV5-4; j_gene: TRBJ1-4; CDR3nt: TGTGCCAGCAGCTTGGCCGGGACAGGGGGCCCTAATGAAAAACTGTTTTTT; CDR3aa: CASSLAGTGGPNEKLFF
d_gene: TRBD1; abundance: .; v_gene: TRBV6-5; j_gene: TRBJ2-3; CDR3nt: TGTGCCAGCACCCGAGGTGGGACAGGGGCAGTTACGCAGTATTTT; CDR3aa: CASTRGGTGAVTQYF
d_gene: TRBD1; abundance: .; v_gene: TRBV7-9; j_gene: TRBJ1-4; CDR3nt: TGTTCCAGCAGCGCGGGGGACAGGGGGCTGAAACTGTTTTTT; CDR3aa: CSSSAGDRGLKLFF
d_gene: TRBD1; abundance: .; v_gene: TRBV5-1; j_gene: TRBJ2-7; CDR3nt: TGCGCCAGCAGCTCTCTACTTGGGACAGCCTACGAGCAGTACTTC; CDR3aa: CASSSLLGTAYEQYF
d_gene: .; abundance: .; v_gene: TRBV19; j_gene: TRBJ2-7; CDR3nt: TGTGCCAGTAGTATAGATCTGGGCCCCTACGAGCAGTACTTC; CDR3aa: CASSIDLGPYEQYF
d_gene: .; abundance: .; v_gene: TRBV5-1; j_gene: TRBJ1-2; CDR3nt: TGCGCCAGCAGCTTGGGTTCAGGGGAAGCTGGCTACACCTTC; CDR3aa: CASSLGSGEAGYTF
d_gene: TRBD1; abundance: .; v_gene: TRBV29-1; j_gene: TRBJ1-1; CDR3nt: TGCAGCGCTGGACAGGGGAACACTGAAGCTTTCTTT; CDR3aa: CSAGQGNTEAFF
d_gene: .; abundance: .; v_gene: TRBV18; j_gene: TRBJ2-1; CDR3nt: TGTGCCAGCTCACCACCTGAGAGGGCAGGTAATGAGCAGTTCTTC; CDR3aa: CASSPPERAGNEQFF
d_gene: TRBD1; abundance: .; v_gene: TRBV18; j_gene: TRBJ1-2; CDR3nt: TGTGCCAGCTCACCACCGACAGGGGTGTCGGTTGGCTACACCTTC; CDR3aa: CASSPPTGVSVGYTF
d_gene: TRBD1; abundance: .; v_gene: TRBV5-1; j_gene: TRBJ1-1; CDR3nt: TGCGCCAGCAGCACGGGACAGTCTTTCAACACTGAAGCTTTCTTT; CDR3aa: CASSTGQSFNTEAFF
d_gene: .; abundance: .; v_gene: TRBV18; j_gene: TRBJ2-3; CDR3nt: TGTGCCAGCTCACCATATTCAGGGGGCACAGATACGCAGTATTTT; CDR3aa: CASSPYSGGTDTQYF
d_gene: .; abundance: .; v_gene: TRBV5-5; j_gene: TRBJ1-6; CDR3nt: TGTGCCAGCAGTCTGCCGCTGCAGGATTCACCCCTCCACTTT; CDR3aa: CASSLPLQDSPLHF
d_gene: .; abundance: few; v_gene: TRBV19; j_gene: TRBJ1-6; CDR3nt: TGTGCCAGTCGAGAGGTATCGGGTGGTAATTCACCCCTCCACTTT; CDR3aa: CASREVSGGNSPLHF
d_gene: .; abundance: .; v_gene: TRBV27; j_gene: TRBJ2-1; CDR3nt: TGTGCCAGCAGTTTAACCTTACTAACTTACAATGAGCAGTTCTTC; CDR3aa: CASSLTLLTYNEQFF
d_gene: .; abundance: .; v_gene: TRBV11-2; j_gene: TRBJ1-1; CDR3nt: TGTGCCAGCAGCTTAGACGCGGCGTTTGGTGAAGCTTTCTTT; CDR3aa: CASSLDAAFGEAFF
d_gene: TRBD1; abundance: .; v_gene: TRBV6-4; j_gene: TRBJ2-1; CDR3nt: TGTGCCAGCAGTGACTCAGCAGGGGGCCGAAATGAGCAGTTCTTC; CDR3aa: CASSDSAGGRNEQFF
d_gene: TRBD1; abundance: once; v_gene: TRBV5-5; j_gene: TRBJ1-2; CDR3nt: TGTGCCAGCAGCTTGGGGACAGGGTGGAATGGCTACACCTTC; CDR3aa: CASSLGTGWNGYTF